The following is a T cell receptor beta chain sequence with its context. This record comes from a study of Graves' ophthalmopathy and Graves' hyperthyroidism. RNA transcripts were the source from which TCR beta CDR3 regions were amplified. HTBI-primed RT-PCR formed the first round, and a multiplex PCR formed the second. TCRdb re-called the multiplex PCR reads through MiXCR, storing one row per CDR3 protein. The table has around 1.1 million distinct CDR3 sequences, approximately 35% seen once. The CDR3 length is 12 residues. The germline gives CDR1 KGHSH, CDR2 LQKENI. The TCR sequence derives from an adult man with Graves' hyperthyroidism. This chain links TRBV18 with TRBJ2-1; a possible D gene is TRBD1 (6 bases). The J call may not be correct, given that the DNA end is closer to TRBJ2-7. The sequencing sample was made of peripheral blood or thyroid tissue (not recorded which). Written as DNA, the CDR3 is TGTGCCAGCTCACCTGAAGGGGGCGAGCAGTACTTC. Amino acid sequence: CASSPEGGEQYF.